This is a list of T cell receptor beta chains from one sample in a study of T cell repertoires in cytomegalovirus infection. No antigens are known for them. TCRdb used MiXCR to reprocess the reads, holding one entry per CDR3 protein. The data show about 830,000 distinct CDR3 sequences, 30% to 35% seen once. The source material was cultured CD8+ T cells from PBMCs, sampled from culture after CMV antigen stimulation. Receptors were obtained from a human donor in good health (CMV status not recorded). Some clones in this sample may be carry-over from other donors' samples. The CDR3 runs from the conserved cysteine through the conserved F or W. Fields, in order: CDR3 DNA, CDR3 protein, V gene, clone size, D gene, J gene. A D gene is named only where the DNA matches it firmly. Some rows have no size entry. The others give once, few or many, or a class for an expanded clone.

DNA: TGTGCCAGCAGTTACTTAGTCTTGGGTGGACCTTATACTGAAGCTTTCTTT; CDR3: CASSYLVLGGPYTEAFF; V: TRBV6-5; size: .; D: .; J: TRBJ1-1
DNA: TGTGCCACGGACCCCAGGGGGCGGAATGAGCAGTTCTTC; CDR3: CATDPRGRNEQFF; V: TRBV7-9; size: .; D: TRBD1; J: TRBJ2-1
DNA: TGTGCCAGCTCATACTATATCAGGGGGCGCGGCACAGATACGCAGTATTTT; CDR3: CASSYYIRGRGTDTQYF; V: TRBV18; size: many; D: TRBD1; J: TRBJ2-3
DNA: TGTGCCAGCAGCTTAGCCTGGGAGAATTCACCCCTCCACTTT; CDR3: CASSLAWENSPLHF; V: TRBV7-2; size: many; D: .; J: TRBJ1-6
DNA: TGTGCCAGCAGCTGGGGACAGATCTACGCAACTAATGAAAAACTGTTTTTT; CDR3: CASSWGQIYATNEKLFF; V: TRBV7-2; size: many; D: TRBD1; J: TRBJ1-4
DNA: TGTGCCAGCAGCTTAGGAATGGAAGGCTACACCTTC; CDR3: CASSLGMEGYTF; V: TRBV7-2; size: many; D: .; J: TRBJ1-2
DNA: TGTGCCAGCAGTTTATACGGGGAGAGCTCCTACGAGCAGTACTTC; CDR3: CASSLYGESSYEQYF; V: TRBV27; size: few; D: .; J: TRBJ2-7
DNA: TGTGCCAGCAGTTACCTCCCAGAGGGGACCGGGGAGCTGTTTTTT; CDR3: CASSYLPEGTGELFF; V: TRBV6-5; size: .; D: .; J: TRBJ2-2
DNA: TGTGCCACCACTTCCCCCGAGGGTCACCGGCGCGTAAAACTGTTTTTT; CDR3: CATTSPEGHRRVKLFF; V: TRBV7-9; size: many; D: .; J: TRBJ1-4
DNA: TGTGCCAGCAGCTTAGTTCGTAGCTCTGGGGCCAACGTCCTGACTTTC; CDR3: CASSLVRSSGANVLTF; V: TRBV7-2; size: .; D: .; J: TRBJ2-6
DNA: TGTGCCAGCAGCTTAGAGGGGGTAGAGGGAGAGACCCAGTACTTC; CDR3: CASSLEGVEGETQYF; V: TRBV7-2; size: many; D: .; J: TRBJ2-5
DNA: TGTGCCAGTAGGGGGGAGTACAATGAGCAGTTCTTC; CDR3: CASRGEYNEQFF; V: TRBV7-9; size: .; D: .; J: TRBJ2-1